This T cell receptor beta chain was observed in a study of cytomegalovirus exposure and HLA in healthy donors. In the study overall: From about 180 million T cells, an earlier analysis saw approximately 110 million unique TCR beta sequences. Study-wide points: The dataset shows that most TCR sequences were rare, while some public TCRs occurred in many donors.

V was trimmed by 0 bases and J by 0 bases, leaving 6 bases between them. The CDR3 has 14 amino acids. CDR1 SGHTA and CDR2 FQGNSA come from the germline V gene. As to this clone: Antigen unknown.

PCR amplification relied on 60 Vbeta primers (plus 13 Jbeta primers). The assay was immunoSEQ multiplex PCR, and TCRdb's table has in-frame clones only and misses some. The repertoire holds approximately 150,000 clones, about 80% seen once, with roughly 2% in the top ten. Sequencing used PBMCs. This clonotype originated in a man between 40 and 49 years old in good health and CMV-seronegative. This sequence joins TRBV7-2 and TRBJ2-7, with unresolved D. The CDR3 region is CASSLAVGSYEQYF. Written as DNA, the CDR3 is TGTGCCAGCAGCTTAGCGGTCGGCTCCTACGAGCAGTACTTC.